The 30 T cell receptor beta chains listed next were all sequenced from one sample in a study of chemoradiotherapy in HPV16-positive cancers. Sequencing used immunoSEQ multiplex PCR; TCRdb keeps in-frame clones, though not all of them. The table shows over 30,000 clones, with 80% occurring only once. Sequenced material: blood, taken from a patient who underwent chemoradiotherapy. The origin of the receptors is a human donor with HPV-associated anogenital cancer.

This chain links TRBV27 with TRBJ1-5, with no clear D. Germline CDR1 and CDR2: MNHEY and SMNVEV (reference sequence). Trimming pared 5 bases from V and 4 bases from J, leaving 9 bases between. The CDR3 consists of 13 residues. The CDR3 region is CASSAIANQPQHF. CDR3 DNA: TGTGCCAGCAGTGCAATCGCTAATCAGCCCCAGCATTTT.

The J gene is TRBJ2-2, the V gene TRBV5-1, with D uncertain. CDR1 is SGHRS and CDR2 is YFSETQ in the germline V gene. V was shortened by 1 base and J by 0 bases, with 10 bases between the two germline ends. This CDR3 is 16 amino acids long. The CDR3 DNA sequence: TGCGCCAGCAGCTTGTATGGCAAGACGAACACCGGGGAGCTGTTTTTT. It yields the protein CASSLYGKTNTGELFF.

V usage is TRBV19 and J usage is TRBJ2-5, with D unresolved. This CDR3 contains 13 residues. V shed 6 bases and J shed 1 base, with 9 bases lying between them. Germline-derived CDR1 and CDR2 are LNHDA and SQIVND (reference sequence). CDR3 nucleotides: TGTGCCAGTAGCCGTGACGGCCAAGAGACCCAGTACTTC. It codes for CASSRDGQETQYF.

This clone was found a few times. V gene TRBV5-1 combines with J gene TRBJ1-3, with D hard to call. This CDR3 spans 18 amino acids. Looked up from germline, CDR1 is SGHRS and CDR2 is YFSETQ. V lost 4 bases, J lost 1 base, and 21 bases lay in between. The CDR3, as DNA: TGCGCCAGCAGCCGTTTAGAGCCAGGAGGGAGATCTGGAAACACCATATATTTT. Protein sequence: CASSRLEPGGRSGNTIYF.

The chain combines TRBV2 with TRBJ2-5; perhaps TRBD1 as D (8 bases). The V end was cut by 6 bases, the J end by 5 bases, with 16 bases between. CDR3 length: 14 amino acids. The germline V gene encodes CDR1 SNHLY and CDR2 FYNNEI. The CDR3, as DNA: TGTGCCAGCAGCATGACAGGGGAGGGGGAGACCCAGTACTTC. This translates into CASSMTGEGETQYF.

CDR3 region: CASSLQGGTGELFF. The CDR3 DNA reads as TGTGCCAGCAGCTTACAGGGAGGAACCGGGGAGCTGTTTTTT. The rearrangement links TRBV11-1 to TRBJ2-2; the D gene is possibly TRBD2 (6 bases). Per the germline V gene, CDR1 is SGHAT and CDR2 is FQDESV (reference sequence). V shed 2 bases and J shed 5 bases, with 9 bases lying between them. The CDR3 covers 14 residues. Full variable domain (remainder filled in from reference TRBV11-1 and TRBJ2-2): EAEVAQSPRYKITEKSQAVAFWCDPISGHATLYWYRQILGQGPELLVQFQDESVVDDSQLPKDRFSAERLKGVDSTLKIQPAELGDSAMYLCASSLQGGTGELFFGEGSRLTVL.

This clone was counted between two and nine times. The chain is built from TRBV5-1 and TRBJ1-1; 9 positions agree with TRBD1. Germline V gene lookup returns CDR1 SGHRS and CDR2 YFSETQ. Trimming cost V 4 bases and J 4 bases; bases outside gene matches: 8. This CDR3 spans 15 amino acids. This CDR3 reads CASSAGQGLSTEAFF. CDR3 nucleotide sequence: TGCGCCAGCAGCGCGGGACAGGGATTGAGCACTGAAGCTTTCTTT.

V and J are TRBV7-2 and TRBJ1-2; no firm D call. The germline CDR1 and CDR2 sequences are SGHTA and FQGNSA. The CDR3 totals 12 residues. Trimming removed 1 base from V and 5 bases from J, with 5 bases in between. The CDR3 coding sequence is TGTGCCAGCAGCTTAGGAGGGTATGGCTACACCTTC. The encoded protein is CASSLGGYGYTF. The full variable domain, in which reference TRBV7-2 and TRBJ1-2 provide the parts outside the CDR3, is GAGVSQSPSNKVTEKGKDVELRCDPISGHTALYWYRQSLGQGLEFLIYFQGNSAPDKSGLPSDRFSAERTGGSVSTLTIQRTQQEDSAVYLCASSLGGYGYTFGSGTRLTVV.

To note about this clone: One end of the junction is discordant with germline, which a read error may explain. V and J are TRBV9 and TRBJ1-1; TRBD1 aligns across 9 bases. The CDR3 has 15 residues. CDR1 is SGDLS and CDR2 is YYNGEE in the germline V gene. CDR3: CASSGTGFMNTEAFF. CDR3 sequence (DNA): TGTGCCAGTAGCGGGACAGGGTTCATGAACACTGAAGCTTTCTTT. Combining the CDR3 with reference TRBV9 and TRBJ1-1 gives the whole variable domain DSGVTQTPKHLITATGQRVTLRCSPRSGDLSVYWYQQSLDQGLQFLIQYYNGEERAKGNILERFSAQQFPDLHSELNLSSLELGDSALYFCASSGTGFMNTEAFFGQGTRLTVV.

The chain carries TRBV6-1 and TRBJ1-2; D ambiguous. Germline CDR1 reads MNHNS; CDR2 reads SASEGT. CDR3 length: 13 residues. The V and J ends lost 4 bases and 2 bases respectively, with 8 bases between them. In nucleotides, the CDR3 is TGTGCCAGCAGTGTCGGTTTGAACTATGGCTACACCTTC. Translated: CASSVGLNYGYTF.

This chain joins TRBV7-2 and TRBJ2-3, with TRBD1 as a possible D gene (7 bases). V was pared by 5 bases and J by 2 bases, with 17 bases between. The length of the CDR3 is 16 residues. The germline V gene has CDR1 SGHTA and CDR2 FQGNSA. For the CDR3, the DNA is TGTGCCAGCAGCCCCCGGCAGGGGGGAGACACAGATACGCAGTATTTT. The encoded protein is CASSPRQGGDTDTQYF.

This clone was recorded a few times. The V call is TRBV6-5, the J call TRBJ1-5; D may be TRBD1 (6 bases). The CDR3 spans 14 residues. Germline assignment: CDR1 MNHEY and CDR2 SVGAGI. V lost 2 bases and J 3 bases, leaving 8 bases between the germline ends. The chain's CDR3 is CASSYPGVNQPQHF. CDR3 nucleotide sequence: TGTGCCAGCAGTTACCCAGGGGTCAATCAGCCCCAGCATTTT.

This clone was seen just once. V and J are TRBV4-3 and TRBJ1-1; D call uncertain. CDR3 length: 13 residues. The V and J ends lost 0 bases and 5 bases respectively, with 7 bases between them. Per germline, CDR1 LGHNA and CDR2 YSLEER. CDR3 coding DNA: TGCGCCAGCAGCCAAGATCGATTGACTGAAGCTTTCTTT. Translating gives CASSQDRLTEAFF.

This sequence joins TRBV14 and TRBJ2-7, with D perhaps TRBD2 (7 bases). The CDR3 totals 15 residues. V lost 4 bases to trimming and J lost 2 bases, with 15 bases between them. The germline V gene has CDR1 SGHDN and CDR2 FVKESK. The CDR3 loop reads CASSRRGAGPYEQYF. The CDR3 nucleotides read TGTGCCAGCAGCCGACGGGGGGCTGGTCCCTACGAGCAGTACTTC.

CDR3 sequence: CASSSGTGGILNYGYTF. The CDR3 DNA reads TGCGCCAGCAGCTCCGGGACAGGGGGCATCCTTAACTATGGCTACACCTTC. This chain links TRBV5-1 with TRBJ1-2, with 12 bases fitting TRBD1. Trimming took 3 bases from V and 1 from J; bases not matched to a gene: 7. Germline V gene sequence: CDR1 SGHRS, CDR2 YFSETQ. CDR3 length: 17 residues.

The CDR3 DNA sequence: TGTGCCAGCAGCTTAGGGTCCAGGGTAGGGACTGAAGCTTTCTTT. Amino acid sequence: CASSLGSRVGTEAFF. The J gene is TRBJ1-1, the V gene TRBV7-9; tentatively, D is TRBD1 (5 bases). The CDR3 length is 15 residues. The germline gives CDR1 SEHNR, CDR2 FQNEAQ (reference sequence). Trimming took 1 base from V and 5 from J, leaving 14 bases between them.

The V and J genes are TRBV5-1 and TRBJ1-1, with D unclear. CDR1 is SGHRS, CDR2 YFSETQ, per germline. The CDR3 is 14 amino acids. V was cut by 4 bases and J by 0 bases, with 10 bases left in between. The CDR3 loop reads CASSAQSMNTEAFF. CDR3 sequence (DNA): TGCGCCAGCAGCGCACAGTCAATGAACACTGAAGCTTTCTTT.

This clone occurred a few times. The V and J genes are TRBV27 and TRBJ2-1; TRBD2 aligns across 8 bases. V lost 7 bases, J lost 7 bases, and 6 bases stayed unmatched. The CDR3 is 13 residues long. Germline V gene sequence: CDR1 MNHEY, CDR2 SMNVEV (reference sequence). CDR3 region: CASMRGAGNEQFF. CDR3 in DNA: TGTGCCAGCATGCGGGGGGCTGGGAATGAGCAGTTCTTC.

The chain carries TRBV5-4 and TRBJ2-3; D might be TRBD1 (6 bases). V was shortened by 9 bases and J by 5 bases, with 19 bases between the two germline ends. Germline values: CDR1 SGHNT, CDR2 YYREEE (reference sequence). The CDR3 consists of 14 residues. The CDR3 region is CAMTQGRGVDTQYF. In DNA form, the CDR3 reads TGTGCCATGACCCAGGGGAGAGGGGTAGATACGCAGTATTTT.

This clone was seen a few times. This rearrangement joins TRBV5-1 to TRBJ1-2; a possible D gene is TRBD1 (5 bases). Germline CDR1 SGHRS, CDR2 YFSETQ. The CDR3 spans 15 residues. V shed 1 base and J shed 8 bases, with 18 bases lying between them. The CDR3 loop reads CASSLLGRLGLGYTF. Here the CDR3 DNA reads TGCGCCAGCAGCTTGTTGGGGCGGTTGGGATTAGGCTACACCTTC.

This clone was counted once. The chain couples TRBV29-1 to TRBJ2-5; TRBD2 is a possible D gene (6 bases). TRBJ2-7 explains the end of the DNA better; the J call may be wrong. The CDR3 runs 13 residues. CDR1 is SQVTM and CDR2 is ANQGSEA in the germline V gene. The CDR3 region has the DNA TGCAGCGTTTCCCGCGGGGACTCCTACGAGCAGTACTTC. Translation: CSVSRGDSYEQYF.

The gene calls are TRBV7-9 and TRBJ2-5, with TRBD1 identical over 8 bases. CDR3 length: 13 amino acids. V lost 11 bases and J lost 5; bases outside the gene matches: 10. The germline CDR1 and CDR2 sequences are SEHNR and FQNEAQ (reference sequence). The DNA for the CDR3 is TGTGCCGGTGACAGGGGTTCCGGGGAGACCCAGTACTTC. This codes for CAGDRGSGETQYF. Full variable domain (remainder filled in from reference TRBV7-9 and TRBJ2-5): DTGVSQNPRHKITKRGQNVTFRCDPISEHNRLYWYRQTLGQGPEFLTYFQNEAQLEKSRLLSDRFSAERPKGSFSTLEIQRTEQGDSAMYLCAGDRGSGETQYFGPGTRLLVL.

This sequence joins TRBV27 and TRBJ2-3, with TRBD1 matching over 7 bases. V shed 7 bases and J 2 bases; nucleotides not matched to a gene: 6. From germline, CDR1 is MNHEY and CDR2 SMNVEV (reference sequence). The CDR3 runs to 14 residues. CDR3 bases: TGTGCCAGCACTACAGGGGTAAACACAGATACGCAGTATTTT. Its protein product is CASTTGVNTDTQYF.

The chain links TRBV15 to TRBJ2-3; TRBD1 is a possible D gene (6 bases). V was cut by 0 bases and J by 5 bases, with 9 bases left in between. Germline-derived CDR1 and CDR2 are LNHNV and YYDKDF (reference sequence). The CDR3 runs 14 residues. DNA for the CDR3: TGTGCCACCAGCAGAGACAGGGGCCTAGATACGCAGTATTTT. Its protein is CATSRDRGLDTQYF.

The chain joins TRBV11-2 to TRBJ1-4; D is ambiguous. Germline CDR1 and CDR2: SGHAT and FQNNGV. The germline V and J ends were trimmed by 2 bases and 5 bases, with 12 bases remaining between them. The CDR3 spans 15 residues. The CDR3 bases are TGTGCCAGCAGCTTACTAGGCATCAGCAATGAAAAACTGTTTTTT. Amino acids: CASSLLGISNEKLFF.

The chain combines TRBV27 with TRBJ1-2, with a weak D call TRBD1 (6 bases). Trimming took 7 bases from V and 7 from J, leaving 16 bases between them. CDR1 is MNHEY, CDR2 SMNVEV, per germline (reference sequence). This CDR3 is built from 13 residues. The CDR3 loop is CASTGRGAGGYTF. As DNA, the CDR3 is TGTGCCAGCACCGGAAGGGGGGCCGGTGGCTACACCTTC.

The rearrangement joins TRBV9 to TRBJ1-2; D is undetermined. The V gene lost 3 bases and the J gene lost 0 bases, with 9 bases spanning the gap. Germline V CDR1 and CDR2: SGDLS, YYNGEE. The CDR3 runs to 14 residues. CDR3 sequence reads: CASSESGANYGYTF. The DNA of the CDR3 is TGTGCCAGCAGCGAGTCCGGGGCTAACTATGGCTACACCTTC. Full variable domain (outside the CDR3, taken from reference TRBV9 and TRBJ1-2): DSGVTQTPKHLITATGQRVTLRCSPRSGDLSVYWYQQSLDQGLQFLIQYYNGEERAKGNILERFSAQQFPDLHSELNLSSLELGDSALYFCASSESGANYGYTFGSGTRLTVV.

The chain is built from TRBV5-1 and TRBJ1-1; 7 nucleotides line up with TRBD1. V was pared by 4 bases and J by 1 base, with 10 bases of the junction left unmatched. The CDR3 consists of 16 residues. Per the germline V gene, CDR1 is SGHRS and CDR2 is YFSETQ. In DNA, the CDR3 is TGCGCCAGCAGCCGACGGGGCCAGGGGGGGAACACTGAAGCTTTCTTT. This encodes CASSRRGQGGNTEAFF.

The CDR3 sequence: CSAEGGGELFF. CDR3 DNA: TGCAGTGCTGAGGGGGGCGGGGAGCTGTTTTTT. The chain has TRBV20-1 and TRBJ2-2, with D possibly being TRBD1 or TRBD2 (6 bases each). Deletions cut 5 bases from V and 7 bases from J, with 8 bases between. Germline-derived CDR1 and CDR2 are DFQATT and SNEGSKA (reference sequence). CDR3 length: 11 residues.

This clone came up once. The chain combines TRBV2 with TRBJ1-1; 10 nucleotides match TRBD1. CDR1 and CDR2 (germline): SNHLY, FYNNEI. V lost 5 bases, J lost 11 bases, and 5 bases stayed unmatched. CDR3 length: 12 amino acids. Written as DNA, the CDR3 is TGTGCCAGCAGTCGGACAGGGGGTGAGGCTTTCTTT. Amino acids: CASSRTGGEAFF.